Listed here are 26 T cell receptor beta chains from one sample, sequenced in a study of T-cell memory formation after mild COVID-19. Using its own MiXCR run on the 5' RACE reads, TCRdb lists one record per CDR3 protein. The repertoire includes 240,000 or so distinct CDR3 sequences, 9.4% of them detected once, and roughly a fifth sits in the top ten. Material for sequencing was PBMCs or a T cell subset sorted from them (not recorded which). Receptors were obtained from a man aged 18 to 29 who had mild COVID-19 (a few samples of this study predate the infection). Cell type and time point are not known.

The chain couples TRBV27 to TRBJ1-6; 7 bases agree with TRBD1. Germline V lookup: CDR1 MNHEY, CDR2 SMNVEV (reference sequence). The length of the CDR3 is 16 residues. The V segment lost 5 bases and the J segment 8 bases; nucleotides outside the gene matches: 12. The CDR3: CASSHSRDRRDSPLHF. CDR3 DNA: TGTGCCAGCAGTCACTCGCGGGACAGAAGGGATTCACCCCTCCACTTT.

V is TRBV7-9 and J is TRBJ2-7; D could derive from TRBD1 or TRBD2 (6 bases each). V was clipped by 8 bases and J by 3 bases, with 14 bases between them. Per the germline V gene, CDR1 is SEHNR and CDR2 is FQNEAQ (reference sequence). The CDR3 totals 13 residues. The CDR3 sequence is CASGGTRDYEQYV. The CDR3 region has the DNA TGTGCCAGCGGAGGGACACGGGACTACGAGCAGTACGTC.

There are a few counts of this clonotype. The chain recombines TRBV7-9 with TRBJ1-5; D perhaps matches TRBD1 (5 bases). From germline, CDR1 is SEHNR and CDR2 FQNEAQ (reference sequence). The CDR3 totals 14 residues. Deletions cut 0 bases from V and 11 bases from J, with 14 bases between. The CDR3: CASSLAPGPGSQHF. In DNA, the CDR3 is TGTGCCAGCAGCTTAGCCCCAGGGCCGGGGTCCCAGCATTTT. The variable domain in full, completed from reference TRBV7-9 and TRBJ1-5, reads DTGVSQNPRHKITKRGQNVTFRCDPISEHNRLYWYRQTLGQGPEFLTYFQNEAQLEKSRLLSDRFSAERPKGSFSTLEIQRTEQGDSAMYLCASSLAPGPGSQHFGDGTRLSIL.

This clonotype has only a few counts. The chain uses TRBV4-1 and TRBJ1-1; perhaps TRBD1 as D (5 bases). In germline, CDR1 is MGHRA, CDR2 YSYEKL. V lost 6 bases and J 4 bases, leaving 18 bases between the germline ends. This CDR3 is built from 15 residues. CDR3 nucleotide sequence: TGCGCCAGCAGTGGGGGGGGTGCCGGGGGCACTGAAGCTTTCTTT. Its protein product is CASSGGGAGGTEAFF.

The rearrangement links TRBV3-1 to TRBJ2-3; D not certain. Germline V CDR1 and CDR2: LGHDT, YNNKEL (reference sequence). The CDR3 is 15 residues long. V dropped 1 base and J dropped 5 bases, with 13 bases sitting between them. CDR3 amino acids: CASSQGATKQDTQYF. The DNA of the CDR3 is TGTGCCAGCAGCCAAGGGGCGACCAAACAAGATACGCAGTATTTT.

This chain links TRBV20-1 with TRBJ1-3; 7 bases are shared with TRBD1. Germline lookup yields CDR1 DFQATT and CDR2 SNEGSKA (reference sequence). This CDR3 has 14 residues. Trimming at V came to 6 bases and at J to 4 bases, leaving 9 bases not matched to a gene. The CDR3 DNA sequence: TGCAGTGCGTCAGAGGGGACAGTCGGAAACACCATATATTTT. Its translation is CSASEGTVGNTIYF.

This clonotype was counted between two and nine times. The chain recombines TRBV6-5 with TRBJ2-3; no firm D call. The V end lost 6 bases, the J end lost 0 bases, and 13 bases lay between the germline ends. The CDR3 loop spans 15 amino acids. Germline CDR1 and CDR2: MNHEY and SVGAGI. This chain's CDR3 is CASRTIFASTDTQYF. Written as DNA, the CDR3 is TGTGCCAGCAGAACTATTTTCGCCAGCACAGATACGCAGTATTTT.

The genes are TRBV7-3 and TRBJ2-2; D possibly matches TRBD1 or TRBD2 (5 bases each). Germline V gives CDR1 SGHTA, CDR2 FQGTGA. This CDR3 has 15 amino acids. V lost 5 bases and J 5 bases, leaving 15 bases between the germline ends. The CDR3 here is CASSPALGRTGELFF. CDR3 coding DNA: TGTGCCAGCAGCCCAGCTCTGGGACGGACCGGGGAGCTGTTTTTT.

This clonotype was seen more than once but under ten times. V and J are TRBV7-6 and TRBJ1-5; 8 bases are a match to TRBD1. CDR1 and CDR2 from the germline V gene are SGHVS and FNYEAQ. The CDR3 is 16 residues long. Trimming took 4 bases from V and 2 from J; bases not matched to a gene: 7. CDR3 DNA: TGTGCCAGCAGCTCAGGACAGGGCCTAGGCAATCAGCCCCAGCATTTT. Translating gives CASSSGQGLGNQPQHF.

This clonotype was observed a few times. The rearrangement joins TRBV30 to TRBJ1-4; D gene ambiguous. The V end was cut by 2 bases, the J end by 3 bases, with 7 bases between. This CDR3 is built from 13 residues. CDR1 and CDR2 from the germline V gene are GTSNPN and SVGIG (reference sequence). The CDR3 protein is CAWSLGSNEKLFF. The CDR3 nucleotides are TGTGCCTGGAGTCTGGGGTCTAATGAAAAACTGTTTTTT.

The genes are TRBV9 and TRBJ2-1, with D tentatively TRBD2 (6 bases). Deletions cut 3 bases from V and 1 base from J, with 11 bases between. CDR3 length equals 15 residues. CDR1 SGDLS and CDR2 YYNGEE come from the germline V gene. The CDR3 coding sequence is TGTGCCAGCAGCGCCCTAGGAGGGTCCTACAATGAGCAGTTCTTC. Translation gives CASSALGGSYNEQFF.

This clonotype was detected a few times. The rearrangement joins TRBV20-1 to TRBJ1-1; no clear D. With 6 bases removed from V and 1 base from J, the gap between germline ends came to 15 bases. Germline V gene lookup returns CDR1 DFQATT and CDR2 SNEGSKA (reference sequence). CDR3 length equals 14 residues. The CDR3 spells CSAYPSTANTEAFF. The CDR3 DNA sequence: TGCAGTGCCTACCCCTCTACAGCGAACACTGAAGCTTTCTTT.

V gene TRBV29-1 combines with J gene TRBJ2-3, with 10 bases aligning to TRBD2. The ends lost 7 bases at V and 4 bases at J; junction bases unmatched: 11. The CDR3 is made up of 15 amino acids. Germline-derived CDR1 and CDR2 are SQVTM and ANQGSEA. CDR3 sequence: CSAAQAGGVPDTQYF. CDR3 nucleotide sequence: TGCAGCGCCGCCCAAGCGGGGGGGGTCCCAGATACGCAGTATTTT.

This clonotype was recorded a few times. The gene calls are TRBV5-6 and TRBJ2-3; D uncertain. CDR1 is SGHDT and CDR2 is YYEEEE in the germline V gene. Trimming took off 4 bases at V and 0 bases at J, with 15 bases between the two ends. The CDR3 contains 16 residues. The DNA of the CDR3 is TGTGCCAGCAGCAATCCTAGGCCTATTAGCACAGATACGCAGTATTTT. This translates into CASSNPRPISTDTQYF.

The chain recombines TRBV7-2 with TRBJ2-2; perhaps TRBD1 as D (5 bases). Trimming took off 0 bases at V and 1 base at J, with 12 bases between the two ends. The germline V gene has CDR1 SGHTA and CDR2 FQGNSA. This CDR3 contains 17 residues. The CDR3 loop reads CASSLARWQGNTGELFF. In DNA, the CDR3 is TGTGCCAGCAGCTTAGCGCGTTGGCAGGGGAACACCGGGGAGCTGTTTTTT.

This clonotype was observed at least ten times. The chain uses TRBV6-5 and TRBJ2-2; 10 nucleotides align to TRBD1. Germline V gene data show CDR1 as MNHEY and CDR2 as SVGAGI. The CDR3 contains 15 residues. The junction had 5 bases not matched to a gene; V was cut back by 3 bases and J by 7 bases. This CDR3 is CASSYRDRGRGELFF. CDR3 nucleotide sequence: TGTGCCAGCAGTTATCGGGACAGGGGTCGCGGGGAGCTGTTTTTT.

This clonotype was detected a few times. This CDR3 is CASRWLADTQYF. In DNA, the CDR3 is TGTGCCAGCAGGTGGTTGGCAGATACGCAGTATTTT. The genes are TRBV2 and TRBJ2-3; D uncertain. Germline V lookup: CDR1 SNHLY, CDR2 FYNNEI. V was trimmed by 6 bases and J by 4 bases, leaving 8 bases between them. The CDR3 is made up of 12 amino acids.

This clonotype appeared a few times. The V gene is TRBV4-1, the J gene TRBJ2-3; 13 bases match TRBD2. With 1 base clipped from V and 2 bases from J, the junction kept 6 bases outside the gene matches. The CDR3 contains 18 residues. CDR1 MGHRA and CDR2 YSYEKL come from the germline V gene. The CDR3 loop reads CASSQVLTSGGDTDTQYF. The CDR3 bases are TGCGCCAGCAGCCAAGTCCTTACTAGCGGGGGGGACACAGATACGCAGTATTTT.

This clonotype was seen a handful of times. The chain links TRBV24-1 to TRBJ2-3; tentatively, D is TRBD1 or TRBD2 (5 bases each). V shed 3 bases and J shed 4 bases, with 13 bases lying between them. Germline values: CDR1 KGHDR, CDR2 SFDVKD. The CDR3 has 15 residues. The CDR3 nucleotides are TGTGCCACCAGTGATCCCCGCGAGGGGCCAGATACGCAGTATTTT. It yields the protein CATSDPREGPDTQYF.

The genes are TRBV20-1 and TRBJ1-5; a weak D match, TRBD1 (6 bases). This CDR3 contains 14 residues. Looked up from germline, CDR1 is DFQATT and CDR2 is SNEGSKA (reference sequence). DNA for the CDR3: TGCACCGTCGCTTCGACAGGCAGATATCAGCCCCAGCATTTT. It yields the protein CTVASTGRYQPQHF.

V and J are TRBV14 and TRBJ2-3; TRBD2 matches at 10 bases. Germline trimming cut 6 bases from V and 6 bases from J; bases unmatched to any gene: 9. Germline V CDR1 and CDR2: SGHDN, FVKESK. The CDR3 is 15 residues long. CDR3 loop: CASRTAGGPRDTQYF. CDR3 coding DNA: TGTGCCAGCAGGACAGCGGGGGGGCCTCGCGATACGCAGTATTTT.

This clonotype was picked up a small number of times. V is TRBV24-1 and J is TRBJ2-7; D is possibly TRBD1 (6 bases). Trimming took off 0 bases at V and 3 bases at J, with 14 bases between the two ends. This CDR3 has 16 residues. The V gene's germline CDR1 is KGHDR and CDR2 SFDVKD. In DNA, the CDR3 is TGTGCCACCAGTGATTTGCGCCCACAGGGATACTACGAGCAGTACGTC. Translation gives CATSDLRPQGYYEQYV.

The chain joins TRBV20-1 to TRBJ2-5; no definite D call. Per germline, CDR1 DFQATT and CDR2 SNEGSKA (reference sequence). Trimming took off 4 bases at V and 1 base at J, with 13 bases between the two ends. The CDR3 sequence is 14 residues long. Here the CDR3 DNA reads TGCAGTGCTAAGCATACTCGTTTCCAAGAGACCCAGTACTTC. Its translation: CSAKHTRFQETQYF.

This clonotype was observed a handful of times. The chain uses TRBV6-6 and TRBJ1-1, with a tentative D call TRBD1 (5 bases). Germline values: CDR1 MNHNY, CDR2 SVGAGI (reference sequence). Trimming left V 4 bases short and J 3 bases short, with 21 bases between. The CDR3 loop spans 17 amino acids. CDR3 sequence (DNA): TGTGCCAGCAGTTCTCAAAGACTTGGATGGGGGTACACTGAAGCTTTCTTT. Its protein is CASSSQRLGWGYTEAFF.

This clonotype was detected ten times or more. The chain carries TRBV20-1 and TRBJ2-3, with 9 bases lining up with TRBD2. The CDR3 extends over 14 amino acids. CDR1 and CDR2 (germline): DFQATT, SNEGSKA (reference sequence). The trim removed 3 bases at V and 4 bases at J, leaving 5 bases unmatched. This CDR3 reads CSARAGGPADTQYF. In nucleotides, the CDR3 is TGCAGTGCTAGGGCGGGGGGGCCTGCAGATACGCAGTATTTT.

This clonotype occurred a few times. The chain combines TRBV5-1 with TRBJ2-5; 10 bases are a match to TRBD2. J was trimmed by 5 bases and V by 5 bases; bases with no gene match: 9. The length of the CDR3 is 15 residues. The germline CDR1 and CDR2 sequences are SGHRS and YFSETQ. CDR3 nucleotides: TGCGCCAGCAGAGTAGCGGGGGGCCCTCGGGAGACCCAGTACTTC. Encoded protein: CASRVAGGPRETQYF.